A selection of T cell receptor beta chains follows, all from one sample in a study of blood T cell repertoires in COVID-19. Using immunoSEQ multiplex PCR, the repertoire was profiled, and TCRdb retains in-frame clones only, with some absent. The sample lists 78,000 or so clones, 65% to 90% seen once, with 5.5% to 7.5% in the top ten. Sequencing was performed on peripheral blood. The receptors shown here come from a woman aged 55-75 years with acute or convalescent COVID-19. Each CDR3 is given with its conserved first and last residue. A D gene is named only where the DNA matches it firmly. The listing skips clone size in some rows; elsewhere it reads once, few, many or a size class.

V	J	D	size	CDR3	DNA
TRBV3-1/TRBV3-2	TRBJ1-2	NA	NA	CASSQGSGLNYGYTF	TGTGCCAGCAGCCAAGGTTCGGGGTTAAACTATGGCTACACCTTC
TRBV18	TRBJ1-1	NA	NA	CASSPGRGSTNTEAFF	TGTGCCAGCTCACCTGGGAGAGGGAGTACGAACACTGAAGCTTTCTTT
TRBV4-1	TRBJ1-1	TRBD1	once	CASSQSGTGVTEAFF	TGCGCCAGCAGCCAGTCCGGGACAGGGGTCACTGAAGCTTTCTTT
TRBV5-1	TRBJ2-2	TRBD1	NA	CASSLATGFAGELFF	TGCGCCAGCAGCTTGGCGACAGGGTTTGCCGGGGAGCTGTTTTTT
TRBV4-1	TRBJ2-5	NA	NA	CASSQVFVGETQYF	TGCGCCAGCAGCCAAGTTTTCGTGGGCGAGACCCAGTACTTC
TRBV10-2	TRBJ1-4	NA	NA	CASSESGGFGEKLFF	TGCGCCAGCAGTGAGTCGGGAGGGTTCGGAGAAAAACTGTTTTTT
TRBV5-1	TRBJ2-2	TRBD2	NA	CASSLASGGPGELFF	TGCGCCAGCAGCTTGGCTAGCGGGGGGCCCGGGGAGCTGTTTTTT
TRBV19	TRBJ1-1	TRBD1	NA	CASSTLRQGRTEAFF	TGTGCCAGTAGTACCCTCCGACAGGGGCGGACTGAAGCTTTCTTT
TRBV19	TRBJ1-6	NA	NA	CASSPAGGSSPLHF	TGTGCCAGTAGTCCGGCAGGTGGGAGTTCACCCCTCCACTTT
TRBV4-2	TRBJ2-7	NA	NA	CASSQGSGGSYEQYF	TGTGCCAGCAGCCAAGGTTCCGGGGGTTCCTACGAGCAGTACTTC
TRBV19	TRBJ2-2	TRBD2	NA	CASSQNRLAGTTGELFF	TGTGCCAGTAGCCAAAACCGACTAGCGGGGACCACCGGGGAGCTGTTTTTT
TRBV6-2/TRBV6-3	TRBJ2-7	TRBD2	NA	CASSFLAGTNSYEQYF	TGTGCCAGCAGTTTCCTGGCCGGGACTAACTCCTACGAGCAGTACTTC
TRBV27	TRBJ1-1	TRBD1	NA	CASSFGQGAEAFF	TGTGCCAGCAGTTTTGGGCAGGGGGCTGAAGCTTTCTTT
TRBV27	TRBJ1-1	NA	once	CASSFLEGTEAFF	TGTGCCAGCAGTTTCCTGGAGGGGACTGAAGCTTTCTTT
TRBV7-9	TRBJ1-5	NA	NA	CASSSWGDNQPQHF	TGTGCCAGCAGCTCTTGGGGGGACAATCAGCCCCAGCATTTT
TRBV19	TRBJ2-5	NA	NA	CASSMEQTQYF	TGTGCCAGTAGTATGGAGCAGACTCAGTACTTC
TRBV19	TRBJ1-1	NA	NA	CATKTEPFEAFF	TGTGCCACCAAGACAGAGCCATTTGAAGCTTTCTTT
TRBV18	TRBJ1-2	NA	NA	CASSPSGRGRGYTF	TGTGCCAGCTCACCATCGGGACGCGGGAGAGGCTACACCTTC
TRBV12-3/TRBV12-4	TRBJ1-2	NA	NA	CASSSGGNGYTF	TGTGCCAGCAGTAGCGGGGGGAATGGCTACACCTTC
TRBV6-5	TRBJ1-5	TRBD1	few	CASRDQGVGQPQHF	TGTGCCAGCAGGGATCAGGGGGTCGGTCAGCCCCAGCATTTT
TRBV13	TRBJ1-1	NA	NA	CASSLAGGSEAFF	TGTGCCAGCAGCCTCGCTGGCGGGTCTGAAGCTTTCTTT
TRBV20-1	TRBJ2-7	NA	NA	CSASLTGGIYEQYF	TGCAGTGCTAGTCTCACAGGCGGTATCTACGAGCAGTACTTC
TRBV27	TRBJ2-3	TRBD2	NA	CATNGAGGHGDTQYF	TGTGCCACCAACGGGGCGGGGGGGCATGGAGATACGCAGTATTTT
TRBV3-1/TRBV3-2	TRBJ1-3	TRBD1	NA	CASSPGDRASGNTIYF	TGTGCCAGCAGCCCGGGGGACAGGGCTTCCGGAAACACCATATATTTT
TRBV7-9	TRBJ1-1	TRBD1	NA	CATRPQGVGVTEAFF	TGTGCCACTCGACCACAGGGGGTCGGAGTGACTGAAGCTTTCTTT
TRBV29-1	TRBJ2-2	TRBD1	NA	CSVTGTGILNTGELFF	TGCAGCGTGACCGGGACAGGCATCTTGAACACCGGGGAGCTGTTTTTT
TRBV5-1	TRBJ2-2	TRBD1	NA	CASSPDRGNGAGELFF	TGCGCCAGCAGCCCCGACAGGGGTAATGGGGCCGGGGAGCTGTTTTTT
TRBV5-6	TRBJ2-3	NA	NA	CASSGTGRDTQYF	TGTGCCAGCAGCGGAACAGGGAGAGATACGCAGTATTTT
TRBV13	TRBJ1-1	NA	once	CASSSYRGEAFF	TGTGCCAGCAGCTCCTATCGAGGTGAAGCTTTCTTT
TRBV27	TRBJ1-6	NA	NA	CASTGSPNSPLHF	TGTGCCAGCACAGGGTCTCCAAATTCACCCCTCCACTTT
TRBV6-1	TRBJ1-1	NA	once	CASSEAGRGTEAFF	TGTGCCAGCAGTGAAGCGGGGAGGGGCACTGAAGCTTTCTTT
TRBV5-1	TRBJ2-3	TRBD2	NA	CASSLEILSGGAGTDTQYF	TGCGCCAGCAGCTTGGAGATTCTTAGCGGGGGGGCCGGGACAGATACGCAGTATTTT
TRBV19	TRBJ1-2	NA	NA	CASSIDSSGPPNGYTF	TGTGCCAGTAGTATAGATTCTAGCGGACCCCCCAATGGCTACACCTTC
TRBV30	TRBJ1-1	TRBD1	NA	CAWRNSGTGATEAFF	TGTGCCTGGCGGAACTCCGGGACAGGGGCGACTGAAGCTTTCTTT
TRBV5-1	TRBJ1-2	NA	NA	CASSPAGGEGYGYTF	TGCGCCAGCAGCCCCGCGGGGGGCGAGGGCTATGGCTACACCTTC
TRBV7-2	TRBJ1-4	TRBD1	NA	CASSLMGQGTNEKLFF	TGTGCCAGCAGCTTGATGGGACAGGGGACTAATGAAAAACTGTTTTTT
TRBV30	TRBJ2-3	NA	NA	CAWIPTSKYTDTQYF	TGTGCCTGGATCCCGACTTCCAAATACACAGATACGCAGTATTTT
TRBV11-2	TRBJ2-3	NA	NA	CASGRQGPTDTQYF	TGTGCCAGCGGCCGGCAGGGCCCCACAGATACGCAGTATTTT
TRBV15	TRBJ2-1	NA	NA	CATSREGSPSSYNEQFF	TGTGCCACCAGCAGAGAAGGCAGTCCTAGCTCCTACAATGAGCAGTTCTTC
TRBV5-4	TRBJ1-1	NA	NA	CASNEGREAFF	TGTGCCAGCAACGAGGGGAGGGAAGCTTTCTTT